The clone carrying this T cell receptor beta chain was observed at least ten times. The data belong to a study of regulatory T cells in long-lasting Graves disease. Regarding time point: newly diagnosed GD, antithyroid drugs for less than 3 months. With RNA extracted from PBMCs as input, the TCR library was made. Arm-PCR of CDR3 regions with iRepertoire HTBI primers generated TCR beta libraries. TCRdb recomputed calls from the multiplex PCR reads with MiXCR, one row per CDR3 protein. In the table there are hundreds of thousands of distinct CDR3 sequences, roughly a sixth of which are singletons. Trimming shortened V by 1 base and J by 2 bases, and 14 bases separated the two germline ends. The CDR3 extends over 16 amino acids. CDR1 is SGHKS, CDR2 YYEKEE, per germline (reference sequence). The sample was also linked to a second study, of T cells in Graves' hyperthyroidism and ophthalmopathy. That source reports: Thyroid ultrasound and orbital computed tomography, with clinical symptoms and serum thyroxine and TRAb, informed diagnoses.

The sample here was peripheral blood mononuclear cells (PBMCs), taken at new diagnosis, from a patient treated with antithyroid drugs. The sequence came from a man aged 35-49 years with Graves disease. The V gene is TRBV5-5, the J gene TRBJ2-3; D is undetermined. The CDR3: CASSLRISLDTDTQYF. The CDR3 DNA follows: TGTGCCAGCAGCTTGCGTATTAGCCTAGACACAGATACGCAGTATTTT.